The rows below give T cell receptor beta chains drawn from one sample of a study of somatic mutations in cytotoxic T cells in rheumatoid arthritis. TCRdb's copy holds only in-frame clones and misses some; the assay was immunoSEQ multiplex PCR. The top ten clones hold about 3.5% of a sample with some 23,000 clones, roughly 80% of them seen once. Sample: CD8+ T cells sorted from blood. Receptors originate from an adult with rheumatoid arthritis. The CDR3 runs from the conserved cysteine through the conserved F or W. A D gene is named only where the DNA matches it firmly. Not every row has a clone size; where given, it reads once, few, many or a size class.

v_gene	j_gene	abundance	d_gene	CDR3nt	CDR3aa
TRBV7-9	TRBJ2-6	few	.	TGTGCCAGCAGCTTAAAGGGGGGAACAGGCCCTGGGGCCAACGTCCTGACTTTC	CASSLKGGTGPGANVLTF
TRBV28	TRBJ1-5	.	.	TGTGCCAGCAGTGGTGCCAGGGAGGGCAATCAGCCCCAGCATTTT	CASSGAREGNQPQHF
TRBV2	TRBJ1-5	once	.	TGTGCCAGCAGTGGAGATAGCAATCAGCCCCAGCATTTT	CASSGDSNQPQHF
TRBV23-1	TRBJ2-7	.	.	TGCGCCAGCAGTCATCGATCGGGGTTCGGGTACGAGCAGTACTTC	CASSHRSGFGYEQYF
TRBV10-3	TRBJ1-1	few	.	TGTGCCATCACCCGGGACACTATGAACACTGAAGCTTTCTTT	CAITRDTMNTEAFF
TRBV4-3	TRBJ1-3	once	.	TGCGCCAGCAGCCAAGATCCCGAAGGGTCGCGGAACACCATATATTTT	CASSQDPEGSRNTIYF
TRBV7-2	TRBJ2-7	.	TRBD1	TGTGCCAGCAGCTTAGCGCCAGGGACAGGGTTCTCCTACGAGCAGTACTTC	CASSLAPGTGFSYEQYF
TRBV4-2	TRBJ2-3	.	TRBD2	TGTGCCAGCAGCCATGGGGAGAGCGGGGACCGCACAGATACGCAGTATTTT	CASSHGESGDRTDTQYF
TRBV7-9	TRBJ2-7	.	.	TGTGCCAGCAGCTTAGGAGGGATCTCCTACGAGCAGTACTTC	CASSLGGISYEQYF
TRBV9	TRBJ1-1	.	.	TGTGCCAGCAGCCCCCATAAGGGGATGAACACTGAAGCTTTCTTT	CASSPHKGMNTEAFF
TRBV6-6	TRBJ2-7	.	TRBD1	TGTGCCAGCAGTTACCATCACAGGGGGCAGTACGAGCAGTACTTC	CASSYHHRGQYEQYF
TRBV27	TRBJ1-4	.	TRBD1	TGTGCCAGCAGTGGACAGGGGGCAACTAATGAAAAACTGTTTTTT	CASSGQGATNEKLFF
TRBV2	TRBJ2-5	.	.	TGTGCCAGCAGTGATTCCGCGAAAGAGACCCAGTACTTC	CASSDSAKETQYF
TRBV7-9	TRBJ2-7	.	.	TGTGCCAGCAGCGCTTCGACAGGCCCCTACGAGCAGTACTTC	CASSASTGPYEQYF
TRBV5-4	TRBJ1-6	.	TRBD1	TGTGCCAGCAGCTGGGGACAGGGGGACAATTCACCCCTCCACTTT	CASSWGQGDNSPLHF
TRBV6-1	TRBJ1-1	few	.	TGTGCCAGCAGGAGGACGGAGAACACTGAAGCTTTCTTT	CASRRTENTEAFF
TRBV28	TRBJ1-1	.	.	TGTGCCAGCAGTTTACCCGCGGGGCTGAACACTGAAGCTTTCTTT	CASSLPAGLNTEAFF
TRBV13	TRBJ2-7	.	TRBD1	TGTGCCAGCAGCATAGGACAGGTTTACGAGCAGTACTTC	CASSIGQVYEQYF
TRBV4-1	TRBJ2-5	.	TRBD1	TGCGCCAGCAGCCAAGAAGGAACCGGGACAGGGTCCCGGGGCGAGACCCAGTACTTC	CASSQEGTGTGSRGETQYF
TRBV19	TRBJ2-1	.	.	TGTGCCAGTAGTACCAGGGATGCTGAGCAGTTCTTC	CASSTRDAEQFF
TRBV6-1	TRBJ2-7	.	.	TGTGCCAGCAGTGTGCTCTCGGGCTCTACGTACGAGCAGTACTTC	CASSVLSGSTYEQYF
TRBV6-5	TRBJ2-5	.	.	TGTGCCAGCAGTCCCGTTAGGGGGGAACAAGAGACCCAGTACTTC	CASSPVRGEQETQYF
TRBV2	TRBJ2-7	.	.	TGTGCCAGCGGGAGGGGGTCCTACGAGCAGTACTTC	CASGRGSYEQYF
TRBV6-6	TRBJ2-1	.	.	TGTGCCACCAGATCGACAGCGGCCTACAATGAGCAGTTCTTC	CATRSTAAYNEQFF
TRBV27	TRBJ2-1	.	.	TGTGCCAGCAGCCTGAGAAGAAGTGAGGGTGTCTACAATGAGCAGTTCTTC	CASSLRRSEGVYNEQFF
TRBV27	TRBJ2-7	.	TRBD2	TGTGCCAGCAGCACATTCGGGACTAGCTACGAGCAGTACTTC	CASSTFGTSYEQYF
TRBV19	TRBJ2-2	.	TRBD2	TGTGCCAGTAGTATCCTAGCGGGGGGCCTCCGGGAGCTGTTTTTT	CASSILAGGLRELFF
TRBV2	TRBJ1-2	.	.	TGTGCCAGCCCTGGAGAGGACTATGGCTACACCTTC	CASPGEDYGYTF
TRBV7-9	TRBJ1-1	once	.	TGTGCCAGCAGCACCGCGAGAGCTCAGGGGAACGGAGGGAACACTGAAGCTTTCTTT	CASSTARAQGNGGNTEAFF
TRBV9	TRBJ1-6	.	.	TGTGCCAGCAGCGTAGGTCCAGCGAATTCACCCCTCCACTTT	CASSVGPANSPLHF
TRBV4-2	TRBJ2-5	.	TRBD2	TGTGCCAGCAGCCAGGGGCGGGGCGGGGGGGTCGGGGAGACCCAGTACTTC	CASSQGRGGGVGETQYF
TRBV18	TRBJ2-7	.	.	TGTGCCAGCTCACCACTAAACCTAAGGGCTAGCTCCTACGAGCAGTACTTC	CASSPLNLRASSYEQYF
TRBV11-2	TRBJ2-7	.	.	TGTGCCAGCAGCTTAGATCTGGGCAGCTCCTACGAGCAGTACTTC	CASSLDLGSSYEQYF
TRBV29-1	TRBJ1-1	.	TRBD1	TGCAGCGTTGAAGATCTTCAACAGGGGGCAGTTCGGGACACTGAAGCTTTCTTT	CSVEDLQQGAVRDTEAFF
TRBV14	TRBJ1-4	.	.	TGTGCCAGCAGCCAAGGTGTTAGGGAGAATGAAAAACTGTTTTTT	CASSQGVRENEKLFF
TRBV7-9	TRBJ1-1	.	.	TGTGCCAGCAGCCGGGGCCCCACTGAAGCTTTCTTT	CASSRGPTEAFF
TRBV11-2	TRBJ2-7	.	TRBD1	TGTGCCAGCAGCTGGATCTGGACAGGGACCTACGAGCAGTACTTC	CASSWIWTGTYEQYF
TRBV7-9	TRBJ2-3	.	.	TGTGCCAGCAGCATAGTGGGGCGGGGAGACACAGATACGCAGTATTTT	CASSIVGRGDTDTQYF
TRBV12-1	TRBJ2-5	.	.	TGTGCCAGCAGCTTTGAGGGCCTTAAAGAGACCCAGTACTTC	CASSFEGLKETQYF